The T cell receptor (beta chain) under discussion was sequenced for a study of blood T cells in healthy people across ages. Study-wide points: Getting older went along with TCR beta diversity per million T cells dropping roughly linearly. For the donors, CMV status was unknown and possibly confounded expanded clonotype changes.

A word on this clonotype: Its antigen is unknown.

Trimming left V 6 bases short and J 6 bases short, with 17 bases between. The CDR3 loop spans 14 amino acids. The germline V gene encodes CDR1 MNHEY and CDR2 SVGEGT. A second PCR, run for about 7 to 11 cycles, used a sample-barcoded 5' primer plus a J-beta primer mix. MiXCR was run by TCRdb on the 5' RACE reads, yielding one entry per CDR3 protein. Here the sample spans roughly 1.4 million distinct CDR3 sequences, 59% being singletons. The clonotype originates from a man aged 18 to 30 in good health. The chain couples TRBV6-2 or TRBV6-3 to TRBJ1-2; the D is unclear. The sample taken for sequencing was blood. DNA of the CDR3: TGTGCCAGCAGCCACACCATGACCCGGGATGGCTACACCTTC. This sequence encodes CASSHTMTRDGYTF.